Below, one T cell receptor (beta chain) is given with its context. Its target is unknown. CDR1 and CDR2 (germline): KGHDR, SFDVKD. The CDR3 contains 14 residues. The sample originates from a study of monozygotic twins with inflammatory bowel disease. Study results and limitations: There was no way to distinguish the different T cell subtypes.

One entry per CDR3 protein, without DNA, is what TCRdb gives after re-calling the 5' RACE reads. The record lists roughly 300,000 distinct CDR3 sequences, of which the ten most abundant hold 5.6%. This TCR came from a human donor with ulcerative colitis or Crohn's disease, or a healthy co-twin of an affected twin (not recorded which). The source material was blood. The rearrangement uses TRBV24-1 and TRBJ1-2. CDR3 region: CATSDSRRTAGYTF.